Here is one T cell receptor (beta chain) with its context. Its antigen is currently unknown. This entry is derived from a study of cytomegalovirus exposure and HLA in healthy donors. Study-wide findings and caveats: Sequencing likely generated an artifact that appeared as a cluster of highly shared sequence variants. Common viral pathogens (according to a later analysis) appeared linked to several of the most significant clusters.

PCR employed 60 Vbeta and 13 Jbeta primers. Profiling relied on immunoSEQ multiplex PCR, and the TCRdb table lists in-frame clones only, not all of them. The table has about 210,000 clones, around 86% seen once. Germline-derived CDR1 and CDR2 are SGHAT and FQNNGV. This CDR3 contains 15 residues. With 2 bases clipped from V and 5 bases from J, the junction kept 7 bases outside the gene matches. The clonotype was recovered from a woman in her 50s in good health and CMV-seropositive. J is TRBJ1-1 and V is TRBV11-2; 8 bases fit TRBD1. Sequenced input: PBMCs. The CDR3 bases are TGTGCCAGCAGCTTATTGACAGGGGATTCGACTGAAGCTTTCTTT. Its translation is CASSLLTGDSTEAFF.